This T cell receptor (beta chain) was sequenced in a study of T cell changes during pregnancy in multiple sclerosis. V gave up 7 bases and J gave up 1 base; unmatched junction bases: 4. This CDR3 spans 14 amino acids. Germline V gives CDR1 MNHEY, CDR2 SVGAGI. The repertoire was sequenced with immunoSEQ multiplex PCR; TCRdb's copy has only in-frame clones and lacks some. The sample has 40,000 to 50,000 clones, roughly 94% seen once. V gene TRBV6-5 combines with J gene TRBJ1-3; 7 positions match TRBD1. Source: CD4+ T cells from peripheral blood mononuclear cells, taken in the first trimester of pregnancy. This receptor was obtained from a female donor with multiple sclerosis, enrolled in a pregnancy study. In DNA, the CDR3 is TGTGCCAGCATGAGACAGGGTTCTGGAAACACCATATATTTT. Protein product: CASMRQGSGNTIYF.